The present T cell receptor beta chain was sequenced within a study of cytomegalovirus exposure and HLA in healthy donors. Study at large: Unique TCRs numbering around 85 million, obtained from HLA-typed donors, made up an early data release.

This CDR3 region has 15 residues. The germline V gene has CDR1 MNHNY and CDR2 SVGAGI (reference sequence). With V trimmed by 7 bases and J by 0 bases, 9 bases remained unmatched. 60 Vbeta and 13 Jbeta primers were used in PCR. Sequenced by immunoSEQ multiplex PCR; TCRdb stores in-frame clones only, minus some. The sample lists around 140,000 clones, approximately 74% seen once, with roughly 7% in the top ten. On this clone: Its antigen remains unidentified.

Points from the study as a whole: Accounts indicate the classifier identified cytomegalovirus status with strong specificity and sensitivity. The study assumed roughly uniform donor sequencing depth for presence/absence analyses. Immune exposure information comprised only CMV serostatus.

This clonotype was sampled from a male donor in good health and CMV-seronegative. The sample taken for sequencing was PBMCs. The chain carries TRBV6-6 and TRBJ2-7; 7 positions agree with TRBD2. DNA for the CDR3: TGTGCCAGCATAGGTACTAGCGTCAGCTCCTACGAGCAGTACTTC. Residues: CASIGTSVSSYEQYF.